Listed below are T cell receptor beta chains from one sample, sequenced in a study of blood T cells in healthy people across ages. MiXCR, run by TCRdb on the 5' RACE reads, gives a single entry per CDR3 protein. The data contain approximately 490,000 distinct CDR3 sequences, around 24% of them singletons. These same records also appear under a second study, on T cells of mothers and their children.

Specimen: blood. The receptors were gathered from a boy between 10 and 17 years old in good health. CDR3s include the opening cysteine and the closing phenylalanine or tryptophan. The order of the fields is D gene, V gene, clone size, J gene, CDR3 protein, CDR3 DNA. A D gene is named only where the DNA matches it firmly. Size is omitted from some rows. Given values are once, few, many or a class for expanded clones.

d_call: TRBD1; v_call: TRBV20-1; clone_size: .; j_call: TRBJ2-7; cdr3_aa: CSASRTGGLYEQYF; cdr3_nt: TGCAGTGCTAGTCGCACAGGGGGTCTCTACGAGCAGTACTTC
d_call: .; v_call: TRBV12-3/TRBV12-4; clone_size: few; j_call: TRBJ2-7; cdr3_aa: CASSFPTGRNYEQYF; cdr3_nt: TGTGCCAGCAGTTTCCCAACGGGACGCAACTACGAGCAGTACTTC
d_call: .; v_call: TRBV27; clone_size: .; j_call: TRBJ2-7; cdr3_aa: CASSHMEGLYGQYF; cdr3_nt: TGTGCCAGCAGTCATATGGAGGGGCTATACGGGCAGTACTTC
d_call: .; v_call: TRBV4-3; clone_size: .; j_call: TRBJ2-1; cdr3_aa: CASSQESYNEQFF; cdr3_nt: TGCGCCAGCAGCCAAGAATCCTACAATGAGCAGTTCTTC
d_call: .; v_call: TRBV4-3; clone_size: .; j_call: TRBJ2-7; cdr3_aa: CASSQDIMAYEQYF; cdr3_nt: TGCGCCAGCAGCCAAGATATCATGGCCTACGAGCAGTACTTC
d_call: .; v_call: TRBV4-3; clone_size: few; j_call: TRBJ2-7; cdr3_aa: CASSPRAHYEQYF; cdr3_nt: TGCGCCAGCAGCCCCAGGGCTCACTACGAGCAGTACTTC
d_call: .; v_call: TRBV18; clone_size: .; j_call: TRBJ2-3; cdr3_aa: CASSPRARETDTQYF; cdr3_nt: TGTGCCAGCTCACCACGGGCCAGGGAAACAGATACGCAGTATTTT
d_call: .; v_call: TRBV3-1; clone_size: few; j_call: TRBJ1-1; cdr3_aa: CASSQDRLNTEAFF; cdr3_nt: TGCGCCAGCAGCCAAGATCGGTTGAACACTGAAGCTTTCTTT
d_call: TRBD1; v_call: TRBV13; clone_size: .; j_call: TRBJ2-1; cdr3_aa: CASSSRQGGVDEQFF; cdr3_nt: TGTGCCAGCAGCTCTAGACAGGGGGGGGTCGATGAGCAGTTCTTC
d_call: .; v_call: TRBV13; clone_size: few; j_call: TRBJ1-1; cdr3_aa: CASSLGALPQDGAEAFF; cdr3_nt: TGTGCCAGCAGCTTAGGAGCCCTTCCCCAGGATGGGGCTGAAGCTTTCTTT
d_call: TRBD1; v_call: TRBV4-3; clone_size: .; j_call: TRBJ1-1; cdr3_aa: CASSQVGQGNTEAFF; cdr3_nt: TGCGCCAGCAGCCAAGTTGGACAGGGGAACACTGAAGCTTTCTTT
d_call: .; v_call: TRBV24-1; clone_size: few; j_call: TRBJ2-1; cdr3_aa: CATSDYKSSYNEQFF; cdr3_nt: TGTGCCACCAGTGATTACAAGAGCTCCTACAATGAGCAGTTCTTC
d_call: TRBD2; v_call: TRBV3-1; clone_size: .; j_call: TRBJ2-7; cdr3_aa: CASSQEPRTSGRSYEQYF; cdr3_nt: TGTGCCAGCAGCCAAGAACCCCGGACTAGCGGGAGATCGTACGAGCAGTACTTC
d_call: TRBD1; v_call: TRBV7-8; clone_size: .; j_call: TRBJ1-3; cdr3_aa: CASSSLQGEGNTIYF; cdr3_nt: TGTGCCAGCAGCTCGTTACAGGGGGAGGGAAACACCATATATTTT
d_call: TRBD1; v_call: TRBV6-5; clone_size: few; j_call: TRBJ1-1; cdr3_aa: CASNSPGTGNTEAFF; cdr3_nt: TGTGCCAGCAACTCGCCCGGGACAGGGAACACTGAAGCTTTCTTT
d_call: TRBD1; v_call: TRBV4-3; clone_size: few; j_call: TRBJ1-5; cdr3_aa: CASSQDRSGRGLQPQHF; cdr3_nt: TGCGCCAGCAGCCAGGACCGATCGGGCAGGGGGCTACAGCCCCAGCATTTT
d_call: .; v_call: TRBV7-6; clone_size: .; j_call: TRBJ1-1; cdr3_aa: CASSSGTTEAFF; cdr3_nt: TGTGCCAGCAGCTCAGGGACGACTGAAGCTTTCTTT
d_call: .; v_call: TRBV6-5; clone_size: many; j_call: TRBJ2-5; cdr3_aa: CASSYSGETQYF; cdr3_nt: TGTGCCAGCAGTTACTCGGGGGAGACCCAGTACTTC
d_call: TRBD2; v_call: TRBV25-1; clone_size: .; j_call: TRBJ2-3; cdr3_aa: CASSVRGFGGGSTDTQYF; cdr3_nt: TGTGCCAGCAGTGTTCGAGGTTTCGGCGGGGGAAGCACAGATACGCAGTATTTT
d_call: TRBD1; v_call: TRBV3-1; clone_size: few; j_call: TRBJ1-4; cdr3_aa: CASSQDLKDRGSEKLFF; cdr3_nt: TGTGCCAGCAGCCAAGATCTGAAGGACAGGGGGAGTGAAAAACTGTTTTTT
d_call: .; v_call: TRBV7-6; clone_size: few; j_call: TRBJ2-1; cdr3_aa: CASSLVSGASYNEQFF; cdr3_nt: TGTGCCAGCAGCTTAGTTTCGGGAGCGAGTTACAATGAGCAGTTCTTC
d_call: .; v_call: TRBV7-2; clone_size: .; j_call: TRBJ1-5; cdr3_aa: CASSLGLGSNQPQHF; cdr3_nt: TGTGCCAGCAGCTTAGGTTTGGGGTCGAATCAGCCCCAGCATTTT
d_call: TRBD1; v_call: TRBV7-7; clone_size: .; j_call: TRBJ2-3; cdr3_aa: CASSVDRGPVDTQYF; cdr3_nt: TGTGCTAGCAGCGTGGACAGGGGGCCTGTAGATACGCAGTATTTT
d_call: .; v_call: TRBV6-2/TRBV6-3; clone_size: few; j_call: TRBJ1-2; cdr3_aa: CASILGAGPGRFYGYTF; cdr3_nt: TGTGCCAGCATTCTCGGTGCCGGTCCGGGGCGATTCTATGGCTACACCTTC
d_call: TRBD1; v_call: TRBV3-1; clone_size: few; j_call: TRBJ2-7; cdr3_aa: CASSPRQGAIPEAYEQYF; cdr3_nt: TGTGCCAGCAGCCCCAGACAGGGGGCGATTCCGGAAGCCTACGAGCAGTACTTC
d_call: .; v_call: TRBV12-3/TRBV12-4; clone_size: many; j_call: TRBJ2-1; cdr3_aa: CASSFPGGEQFF; cdr3_nt: TGTGCCAGCAGTTTCCCCGGTGGTGAGCAGTTCTTC
d_call: .; v_call: TRBV4-2; clone_size: .; j_call: TRBJ2-5; cdr3_aa: CASSQDAKQETQYF; cdr3_nt: TGTGCCAGCAGCCAAGATGCGAAACAAGAGACCCAGTACTTC
d_call: .; v_call: TRBV28; clone_size: many; j_call: TRBJ2-4; cdr3_aa: CASSPTSGKNIQYF; cdr3_nt: TGTGCCAGCAGCCCCACTAGTGGCAAAAACATTCAGTACTTC
d_call: TRBD1; v_call: TRBV7-9; clone_size: few; j_call: TRBJ2-7; cdr3_aa: CASSSDRGLEQYF; cdr3_nt: TGTGCCAGCAGCAGTGACAGGGGACTCGAGCAGTACTTC
d_call: .; v_call: TRBV7-2; clone_size: .; j_call: TRBJ1-4; cdr3_aa: CASSTYTTTNEKLFF; cdr3_nt: TGTGCCAGCAGCACCTACACAACAACTAATGAAAAACTGTTTTTT
d_call: .; v_call: TRBV28; clone_size: few; j_call: TRBJ2-3; cdr3_aa: CASSLLVGTSSTDTQYF; cdr3_nt: TGTGCCAGCAGTTTATTGGTCGGGACCTCTAGCACAGATACGCAGTATTTT
d_call: .; v_call: TRBV6-2/TRBV6-3; clone_size: few; j_call: TRBJ1-2; cdr3_aa: CASSYKPSDSFNYGYTF; cdr3_nt: TGTGCCAGCAGTTACAAGCCTTCGGACAGCTTTAACTATGGCTACACCTTC
d_call: .; v_call: TRBV18; clone_size: few; j_call: TRBJ2-7; cdr3_aa: CASSPHWGILDGTYEQYF; cdr3_nt: TGTGCCAGCTCACCGCACTGGGGGATACTAGACGGTACCTACGAGCAGTACTTC
d_call: .; v_call: TRBV12-3/TRBV12-4; clone_size: few; j_call: TRBJ1-2; cdr3_aa: CASSFGHGYTF; cdr3_nt: TGTGCCAGCAGTTTTGGGCATGGCTACACCTTC
d_call: TRBD2; v_call: TRBV6-1; clone_size: few; j_call: TRBJ2-1; cdr3_aa: CASSESGGFNEQFF; cdr3_nt: TGTGCCAGCAGTGAAAGCGGGGGATTTAATGAGCAGTTCTTC
d_call: TRBD2; v_call: TRBV9; clone_size: .; j_call: TRBJ2-1; cdr3_aa: CASSTHNRGSGRGIYNEQFF; cdr3_nt: TGTGCCAGCAGCACCCACAATAGGGGCAGCGGGAGGGGGATCTACAATGAGCAGTTCTTC
d_call: TRBD1; v_call: TRBV28; clone_size: .; j_call: TRBJ1-5; cdr3_aa: CASTSVRQGGNQPQHF; cdr3_nt: TGTGCCAGCACTTCGGTACGACAGGGCGGCAATCAGCCCCAGCATTTT
d_call: TRBD2; v_call: TRBV28; clone_size: many; j_call: TRBJ2-5; cdr3_aa: CASMVLAGGPQETQYF; cdr3_nt: TGTGCCAGCATGGTACTAGCGGGAGGGCCCCAAGAGACCCAGTACTTC
d_call: TRBD2; v_call: TRBV6-1; clone_size: .; j_call: TRBJ2-1; cdr3_aa: CASSVQGSSGRHYNEQFF; cdr3_nt: TGTGCCAGCAGTGTACAGGGTTCAAGCGGGAGGCACTACAATGAGCAGTTCTTC
d_call: .; v_call: TRBV28; clone_size: .; j_call: TRBJ2-7; cdr3_aa: CAINPGSRLAGQYF; cdr3_nt: TGTGCCATTAACCCCGGGAGTAGACTGGCTGGGCAGTACTTC
d_call: TRBD1; v_call: TRBV7-8; clone_size: few; j_call: TRBJ2-7; cdr3_aa: CASSFYVAGQGRYEQYF; cdr3_nt: TGTGCCAGCAGCTTCTACGTGGCGGGACAGGGGAGGTACGAGCAGTACTTC
d_call: TRBD2; v_call: TRBV7-2; clone_size: many; j_call: TRBJ2-5; cdr3_aa: CASSSRLAGGQETQYF; cdr3_nt: TGTGCCAGCAGTTCGCGACTAGCGGGAGGACAAGAGACCCAGTACTTC
d_call: .; v_call: TRBV7-9; clone_size: few; j_call: TRBJ2-4; cdr3_aa: CASSPPTVRAKNIQYF; cdr3_nt: TGTGCCAGCAGCCCTCCGACAGTTCGAGCCAAAAACATTCAGTACTTC
d_call: .; v_call: TRBV9; clone_size: .; j_call: TRBJ2-5; cdr3_aa: CASSGSREIETQYF; cdr3_nt: TGTGCCAGCAGCGGGAGTCGGGAAATAGAGACCCAGTACTTC
d_call: .; v_call: TRBV18; clone_size: .; j_call: TRBJ2-5; cdr3_aa: CASSPPGRRAYF; cdr3_nt: TGTGCCAGCTCACCACCGGGCAGACGGGCTTACTTC